Listed below are T cell receptor beta chains from one sample, sequenced in a study of T cell responses to AZD1222 COVID-19 vaccine. Profiled with immunoSEQ multiplex PCR; TCRdb holds only in-frame clones, not every one. Of more than 85,000 clones listed, 70% to 85% are singletons. Sequenced material: peripheral blood, taken on day 0 of AZD1222 vaccination. Source of these receptors: an adult in good health. Each CDR3 is given with its conserved first and last residue. A D gene is named only where the DNA matches it firmly. Some rows have no size entry. The others give once, few or many, or a class for an expanded clone.

CDR3 length	D gene	V gene	J gene	clone size	CDR3 protein	CDR3 DNA
15	TRBD1	TRBV7-6	TRBJ2-7	once	CASSSPGQGIYEQYF	TGTGCCAGCAGCTCTCCGGGACAGGGGATCTACGAGCAGTACTTC
17	TRBD2	TRBV5-1	TRBJ2-2	NA	CASRKGLAGADTGELFF	TGCGCCAGCAGGAAGGGACTAGCGGGAGCAGACACCGGGGAGCTGTTTTTT
15	TRBD2	TRBV6-5	TRBJ2-1	NA	CASSPQRETYNEQFF	TGTGCCAGCAGCCCCCAGCGGGAGACCTACAATGAGCAGTTCTTC
16	TRBD2	TRBV19	TRBJ2-1	NA	CASSIGGLVSYNEQFF	TGTGCCAGTAGTATTGGAGGACTAGTCTCTTACAATGAGCAGTTCTTC
17	NA	TRBV6-4	TRBJ1-4	NA	CASSDLEETATNEKLFF	TGTGCCAGCAGTGATTTGGAAGAGACAGCAACTAATGAAAAACTGTTTTTT
12	NA	TRBV3-1/TRBV3-2	TRBJ1-5	NA	CASSPSAGPQHF	TGTGCCAGCAGCCCCTCCGCCGGACCCCAGCATTTT
14	TRBD2	TRBV11-3	TRBJ2-1	NA	CASSLAGGYNEQFF	TGTGCCAGCAGCTTAGCGGGAGGGTACAATGAGCAGTTCTTC
14	NA	TRBV19	TRBJ1-4	NA	CATQLQGGSEKLFF	TGTGCCACCCAGTTACAGGGTGGGTCGGAAAAACTGTTTTTT
15	TRBD2	TRBV28	TRBJ2-7	NA	CASSPASGNSYEQYF	TGTGCCAGCAGTCCGGCTAGCGGCAATTCCTACGAGCAGTACTTC
16	TRBD2	TRBV5-1	TRBJ2-3	NA	CASSLGLAGEIDTQYF	TGCGCCAGCAGCCTGGGACTAGCGGGAGAGATAGATACGCAGTATTTT
16	TRBD1	TRBV12-5	TRBJ1-1	NA	CASGFAAGTGNTEAFF	TGTGCTAGTGGTTTTGCCGCCGGGACAGGGAACACTGAAGCTTTCTTT
15	NA	TRBV20-1	TRBJ1-2	NA	CSASPIELANYGYTF	TGCAGTGCTAGTCCAATCGAGTTAGCTAACTATGGCTACACCTTC
15	NA	TRBV5-7	TRBJ1-6	few	CASSLGQEYNSPLHF	TGTGCCAGCAGCTTGGGACAGGAATATAATTCACCCCTCCACTTT
18	NA	TRBV15	TRBJ1-3	few	CATSRDRGTGPQSNTIYF	TGTGCCACCAGCAGAGATAGGGGGACTGGGCCGCAGTCAAACACCATATATTTT
12	TRBD2	TRBV5-1	TRBJ2-7	few	CASSFSGSEQYF	TGCGCCAGCAGCTTTAGCGGGAGCGAGCAGTACTTC
16	TRBD2	TRBV5-1	TRBJ2-3	NA	CASSHSPGGRVDTQYF	TGCGCCAGCAGCCACAGCCCGGGAGGGCGGGTAGATACGCAGTATTTT
17	TRBD2	TRBV7-2	TRBJ2-1	NA	CASSYTGLAGGAGEQFF	TGTGCCAGCAGCTATACGGGACTAGCGGGAGGTGCCGGAGAGCAGTTCTTC
13	NA	TRBV30	TRBJ2-3	NA	CAWSYRNTDTQYF	TGTGCCTGGAGTTATCGGAACACAGATACGCAGTATTTT
13	NA	TRBV5-1	TRBJ1-2	NA	CASSLGGSDGYTF	TGCGCCAGCAGCTTGGGGGGGTCCGACGGCTACACCTTC
15	TRBD2	TRBV20-1	TRBJ2-5	NA	CSASERTSGRSPQYF	TGCAGTGCTAGTGAGCGCACTAGCGGGAGGTCCCCTCAGTACTTC
16	TRBD1	TRBV15	TRBJ1-4	NA	CATSRDPGQYNEKLFF	TGTGCCACCAGCAGAGATCCGGGACAGTATAATGAAAAACTGTTTTTT
17	NA	TRBV5-4	TRBJ1-1	NA	CASFRTVTQFMNTEAFF	TGTGCCAGCTTCCGGACCGTCACGCAGTTCATGAACACTGAAGCTTTCTTT
15	NA	TRBV19	TRBJ2-7	NA	CASSSGGQGGDEQYF	TGTGCCAGTAGCTCCGGAGGGCAGGGGGGCGACGAGCAGTACTTC
16	TRBD1	TRBV29-1	TRBJ2-1	NA	CSASFSDRGLWNEQFF	TGCAGCGCATCCTTTTCCGACAGGGGGTTATGGAATGAGCAGTTCTTC
11	NA	TRBV7-2	TRBJ2-7	NA	CASSRFYEQYF	TGTGCCAGCAGCCGATTCTACGAGCAGTACTTC
14	NA	TRBV2	TRBJ1-4	NA	CASSEPRLREKLFF	TGTGCCAGCAGTGAACCCCGGCTGAGGGAAAAACTGTTTTTT
15	TRBD1	TRBV5-6	TRBJ2-5	NA	CASSFVDRGRETQYF	TGTGCCAGCAGCTTCGTGGACAGGGGGCGGGAGACCCAGTACTTC
14	TRBD2	TRBV19	TRBJ2-7	few	CASRAGGSTYEQYF	TGTGCCAGCAGAGCGGGAGGGAGCACCTACGAGCAGTACTTC
13	NA	TRBV7-9	TRBJ1-3	NA	CASSLAGANTIYF	TGTGCCAGCAGCTTGGCAGGGGCGAACACCATATATTTT
14	NA	TRBV7-9	TRBJ1-2	NA	CASSPRTSNYGYTF	TGTGCCAGCAGCCCCCGGACTTCTAACTATGGCTACACCTTC
13	NA	TRBV3-1/TRBV3-2	TRBJ1-2	once	CASSHIIGGGYTF	TGTGCCAGCAGCCACATCATCGGGGGGGGCTACACCTTC
14	TRBD1	TRBV15	TRBJ2-5	once	CATSRDRTGETQYF	TGTGCCACCAGCAGGGACAGGACCGGGGAGACCCAGTACTTC
14	TRBD1	TRBV5-4	TRBJ2-5	NA	CASSRGQGQETQYF	TGTGCCAGCAGCCGGGGACAGGGGCAAGAGACCCAGTACTTC
16	NA	TRBV15	TRBJ1-4	NA	CATSPTPRATNEKLFF	TGTGCCACCAGCCCGACCCCCCGGGCAACTAATGAAAAACTGTTTTTT
15	TRBD2	TRBV28	TRBJ2-7	NA	CASSDGTSGFYEQYF	TGTGCCAGCAGCGACGGGACTAGCGGATTCTACGAGCAGTACTTC
13	NA	TRBV9	TRBJ1-3	NA	CASSVAGANTIYF	TGTGCCAGCAGCGTAGCGGGGGCAAACACCATATATTTT
13	TRBD1	TRBV6-6	TRBJ2-7	NA	CASSWDREYEQYF	TGTGCCAGCAGCTGGGACAGGGAATACGAGCAGTACTTC
13	NA	TRBV9	TRBJ2-1	NA	CASSADRLAEQFF	TGTGCCAGCAGCGCGGACAGACTCGCCGAGCAGTTCTTC
17	NA	TRBV24-1	TRBJ2-2	NA	CATSDFHGGLNTGELFF	TGTGCCACCAGTGATTTTCACGGGGGACTCAACACCGGGGAGCTGTTTTTT
13	TRBD2	TRBV29-1	TRBJ2-1	NA	CSVGLAGNYEQFF	TGCAGCGTTGGGCTAGCGGGAAATTATGAGCAGTTCTTC
13	NA	TRBV7-2	TRBJ1-2	NA	CASSSGRIYGYTF	TGTGCCAGCAGTTCTGGACGGATCTATGGCTACACCTTC
14	TRBD1	TRBV28	TRBJ1-6	NA	CASRSGQGSSPLHF	TGTGCCAGCAGGTCGGGACAGGGAAGTTCACCCCTCCACTTT
12	NA	TRBV9	TRBJ1-6	NA	CASSARDSPLHF	TGTGCCAGCAGCGCCCGGGACTCACCCCTCCACTTT
13	NA	TRBV5-4	TRBJ1-1	once	CASSLGMTGGAFF	TGTGCCAGCAGCTTGGGAATGACCGGGGGAGCTTTCTTT
15	TRBD1	TRBV7-2	TRBJ1-1	NA	CASSPDRDSNTEAFF	TGTGCCAGCAGCCCGGACCGGGACAGTAACACTGAAGCTTTCTTT